The 7 T cell receptor beta chains given below trace back to one sample, sequenced in a study of glioma-infiltrating T cells after dendritic cell vaccination. TCRdb keeps only in-frame clones here, not all; method: immunoSEQ multiplex PCR. The table shows around 60,000 clones, with approximately 86% occurring only once. The sample's time point: after dendritic cell vaccination, including at tumor progression/relapse. Sequencing was performed on blood, taken after dendritic cell vaccination. These receptors originate from a human donor with glioblastoma.

The V and J genes are TRBV27 and TRBJ2-5; 12 nucleotides agree with TRBD1. This CDR3 comprises 15 residues. Germline values: CDR1 MNHEY, CDR2 SMNVEV (reference sequence). The ends lost 4 bases at V and 4 bases at J; junction bases unmatched: 4. CDR3 loop: CASSSGTGGVETQYF. CDR3 coding DNA: TGTGCCAGCAGTTCCGGGACAGGGGGCGTAGAGACCCAGTACTTC.

The chain links TRBV19 to TRBJ2-1, with 8 bases identical to TRBD2. The CDR3 is made up of 14 amino acids. V shed 4 bases, J shed 8 bases, and the junction held 7 bases outside the gene matches. The V gene's germline CDR1 is LNHDA and CDR2 SQIVND (reference sequence). The CDR3 sequence: CASSKSGSAYEQFF. For the CDR3, the DNA is TGTGCCAGTAGTAAGAGCGGGAGTGCTTATGAGCAGTTCTTC.

This clone showed up just a few times. This chain joins TRBV5-1 and TRBJ1-2; TRBD1 aligns across 9 bases. Unmatched junction bases numbered 12, after V lost 7 bases and J lost 5 bases. Germline loops: CDR1 SGHRS, CDR2 YFSETQ. The CDR3 covers 15 residues. The CDR3 sequence is CASGSRGQGEYGYTF. The CDR3 DNA follows: TGCGCCAGCGGCTCTAGGGGACAGGGCGAATATGGCTACACCTTC.

The V call is TRBV7-9, the J call TRBJ2-3; D possibly corresponds to TRBD2 (7 bases). The CDR3 length is 16 residues. Trimming cost V 5 bases and J 4 bases, with 19 bases left between them. Germline-derived CDR1 and CDR2 are SEHNR and FQNEAQ (reference sequence). The CDR3 here is CASSQGAGARADTQYF. The CDR3 nucleotides are TGTGCCAGCAGCCAAGGGGCGGGGGCGCGGGCAGATACGCAGTATTTT.

The chain combines TRBV5-1 with TRBJ2-5; D is possibly TRBD1 (6 bases). The germline V gene has CDR1 SGHRS and CDR2 YFSETQ. This CDR3 spans 15 amino acids. The V end lost 1 base, the J end lost 5 bases, and 15 bases lay between the germline ends. The CDR3, as DNA: TGCGCCAGCAGCTTGTCAGGGGAAAGGAGGGAGACCCAGTACTTC. Its translation: CASSLSGERRETQYF. Full variable domain (remainder filled in from reference TRBV5-1 and TRBJ2-5): KAGVTQTPRYLIKTRGQQVTLSCSPISGHRSVSWYQQTPGQGLQFLFEYFSETQRNKGNFPGRFSGRQFSNSRSEMNVSTLELGDSALYLCASSLSGERRETQYFGPGTRLLVL.

The chain uses TRBV7-2 and TRBJ2-2, with D tentatively TRBD1 (6 bases). Germline CDR1 SGHTA, CDR2 FQGNSA. V dropped 1 base and J dropped 5 bases, with 11 bases sitting between them. The CDR3 is 15 residues long. The CDR3 nucleotides are TGTGCCAGCAGCTTAGTACAGGGTGGAACCGGGGAGCTGTTTTTT. The encoded protein is CASSLVQGGTGELFF.

The chain is built from TRBV18 and TRBJ1-1; D unresolved. V dropped 8 bases and J dropped 7 bases, with 11 bases sitting between them. Germline CDR1 is KGHSH and CDR2 is LQKENI. The CDR3 has 11 amino acids. The CDR3 DNA follows: TGTGCCAGCGTGCGGGGTGGTGAAGCTTTCTTT. Encoded protein: CASVRGGEAFF.